This TCR beta chain was profiled in a study of ipilimumab plus nivolumab after autologous stem cell transplantation. Patients got ipilimumab 1 mg/kg beginning 14 to 28 days post-transplant. CDR1 and CDR2 from the germline V gene are SGHKS and YYEKEE (reference sequence). The V gene lost 0 bases and the J gene lost 2 bases, with 13 bases spanning the gap. This CDR3 comprises 16 residues. Assay used: immunoSEQ multiplex PCR; TCRdb lists only in-frame clones, some missing. The repertoire holds roughly 12,000 clones, with 60% to 80% as singletons. The chain carries TRBV5-5 and TRBJ2-3; the D is unclear. This specimen consisted of PBMCs, obtained in a trial of ipilimumab plus nivolumab as post-transplant consolidation. The TCR was taken from a male donor with multiple myeloma. This CDR3 reads CASSLDGRVLTDTQYF. The CDR3, as DNA: TGTGCCAGCAGCTTGGACGGTAGGGTGCTCACAGATACGCAGTATTTT.